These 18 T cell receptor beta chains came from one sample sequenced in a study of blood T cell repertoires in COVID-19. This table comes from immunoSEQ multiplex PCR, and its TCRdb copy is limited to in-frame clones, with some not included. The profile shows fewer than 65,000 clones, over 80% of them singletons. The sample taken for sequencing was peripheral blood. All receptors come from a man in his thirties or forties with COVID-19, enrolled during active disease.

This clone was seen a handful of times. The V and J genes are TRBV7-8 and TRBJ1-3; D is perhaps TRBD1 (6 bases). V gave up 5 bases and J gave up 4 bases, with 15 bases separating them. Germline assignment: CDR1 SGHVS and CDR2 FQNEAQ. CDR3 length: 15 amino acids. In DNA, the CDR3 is TGTGCCAGCAGCCTCCGACAGGCTAAAGGAAACACCATATATTTT. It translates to CASSLRQAKGNTIYF.

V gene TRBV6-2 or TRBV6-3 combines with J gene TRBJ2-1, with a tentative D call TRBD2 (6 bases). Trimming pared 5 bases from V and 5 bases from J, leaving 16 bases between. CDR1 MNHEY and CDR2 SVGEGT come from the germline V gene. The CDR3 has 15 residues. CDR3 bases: TGTGCCAGCAGTCAATTAGAGCGGGCCCACAATGAGCAGTTCTTC. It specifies CASSQLERAHNEQFF.

The CDR3 reads CSASGGYEQYF. In DNA, the CDR3 is TGCAGTGCCAGTGGCGGCTACGAGCAGTACTTC. V usage is TRBV20-1 and J usage is TRBJ2-7; D not resolved. V was clipped by 6 bases and J by 3 bases, with 9 bases between them. Per germline, CDR1 DFQATT and CDR2 SNEGSKA (reference sequence). The CDR3 covers 11 residues.

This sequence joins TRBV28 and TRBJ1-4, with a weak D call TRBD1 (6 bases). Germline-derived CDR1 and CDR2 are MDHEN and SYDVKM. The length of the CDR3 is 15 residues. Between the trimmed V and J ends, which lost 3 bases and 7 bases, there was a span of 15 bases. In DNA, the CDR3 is TGTGCCAGCAGTTTTCGGGGGGCGATGGGTGAAAAACTGTTTTTT. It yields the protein CASSFRGAMGEKLFF.

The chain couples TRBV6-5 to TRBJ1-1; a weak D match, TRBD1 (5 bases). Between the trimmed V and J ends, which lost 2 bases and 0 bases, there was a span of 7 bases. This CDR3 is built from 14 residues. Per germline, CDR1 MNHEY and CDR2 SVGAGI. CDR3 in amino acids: CASSYGGVNTEAFF. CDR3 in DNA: TGTGCCAGCAGTTACGGAGGGGTGAACACTGAAGCTTTCTTT.

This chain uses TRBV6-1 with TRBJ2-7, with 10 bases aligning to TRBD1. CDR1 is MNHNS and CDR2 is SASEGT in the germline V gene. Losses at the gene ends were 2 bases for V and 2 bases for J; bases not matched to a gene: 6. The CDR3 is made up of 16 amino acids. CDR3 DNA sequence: TGTGCCAGCAGTGAAAGTAGTGGGACAGGGGCCTACGAGCAGTACTTC. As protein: CASSESSGTGAYEQYF.

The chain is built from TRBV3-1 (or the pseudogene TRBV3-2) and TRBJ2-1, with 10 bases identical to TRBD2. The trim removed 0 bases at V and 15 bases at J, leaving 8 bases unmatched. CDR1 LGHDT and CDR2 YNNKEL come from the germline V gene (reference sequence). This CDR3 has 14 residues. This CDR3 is CASSQDSSGRSSFF. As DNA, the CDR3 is TGTGCCAGCAGCCAAGATAGTAGCGGGAGGTCGTCGTTCTTC.

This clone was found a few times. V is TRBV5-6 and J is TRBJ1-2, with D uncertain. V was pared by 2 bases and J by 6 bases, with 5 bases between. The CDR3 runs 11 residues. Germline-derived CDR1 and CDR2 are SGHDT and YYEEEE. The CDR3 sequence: CASSFGDGYTF. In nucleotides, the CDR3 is TGTGCCAGCAGCTTCGGGGATGGCTACACCTTC. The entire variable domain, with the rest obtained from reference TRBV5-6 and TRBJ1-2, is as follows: DAGVTQSPTHLIKTRGQQVTLRCSPKSGHDTVSWYQQALGQGPQFIFQYYEEEERQRGNFPDRFSGHQFPNYSSELNVNALLLGDSALYLCASSFGDGYTFGSGTRLTVV.

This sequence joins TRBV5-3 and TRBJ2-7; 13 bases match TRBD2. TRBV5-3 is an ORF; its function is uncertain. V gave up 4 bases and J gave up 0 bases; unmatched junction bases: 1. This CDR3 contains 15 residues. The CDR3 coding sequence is TGTGCCAGAAGCCGGACTAGCGGGAGCTCCTACGAGCAGTACTTC. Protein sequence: CARSRTSGSSYEQYF.

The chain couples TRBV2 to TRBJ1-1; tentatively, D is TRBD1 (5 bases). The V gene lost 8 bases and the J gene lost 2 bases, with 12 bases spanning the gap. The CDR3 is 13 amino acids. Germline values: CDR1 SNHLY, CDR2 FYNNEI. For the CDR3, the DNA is TGTGCCAGCTTACAGGATGGCAACACTGAAGCTTTCTTT. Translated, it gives CASLQDGNTEAFF.

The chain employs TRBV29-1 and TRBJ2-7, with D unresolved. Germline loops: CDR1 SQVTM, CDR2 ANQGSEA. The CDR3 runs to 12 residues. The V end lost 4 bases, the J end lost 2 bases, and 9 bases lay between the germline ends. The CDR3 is CSVGPGTYEQYF. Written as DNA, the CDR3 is TGCAGCGTTGGTCCCGGTACCTACGAGCAGTACTTC.

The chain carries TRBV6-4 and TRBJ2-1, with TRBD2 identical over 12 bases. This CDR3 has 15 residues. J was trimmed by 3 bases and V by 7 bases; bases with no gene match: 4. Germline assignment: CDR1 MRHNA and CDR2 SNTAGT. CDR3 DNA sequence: TGTGCCAGCACCATGACTAGCGGGAGCTACAATGAGCAGTTCTTC. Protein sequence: CASTMTSGSYNEQFF.

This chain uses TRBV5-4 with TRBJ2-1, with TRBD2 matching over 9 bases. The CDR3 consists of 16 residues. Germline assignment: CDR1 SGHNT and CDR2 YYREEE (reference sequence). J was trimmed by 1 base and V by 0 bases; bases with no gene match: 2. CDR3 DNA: TGTGCCAGCAGCTTGGCTAGCGGGGTTTCCTACAATGAGCAGTTCTTC. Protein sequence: CASSLASGVSYNEQFF.

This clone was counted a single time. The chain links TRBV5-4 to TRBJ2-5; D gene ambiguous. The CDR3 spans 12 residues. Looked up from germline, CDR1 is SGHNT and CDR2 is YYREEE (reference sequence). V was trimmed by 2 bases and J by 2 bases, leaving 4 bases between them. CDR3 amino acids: CASSFRQETQYF. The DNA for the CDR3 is TGTGCCAGCAGCTTCAGGCAAGAGACCCAGTACTTC.

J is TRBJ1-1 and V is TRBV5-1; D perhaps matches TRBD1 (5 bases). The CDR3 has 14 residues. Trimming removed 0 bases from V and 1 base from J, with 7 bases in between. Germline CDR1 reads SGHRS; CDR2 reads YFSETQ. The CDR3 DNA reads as TGCGCCAGCAGCTTGGTAGGGGAGAACACTGAAGCTTTCTTT. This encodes CASSLVGENTEAFF.

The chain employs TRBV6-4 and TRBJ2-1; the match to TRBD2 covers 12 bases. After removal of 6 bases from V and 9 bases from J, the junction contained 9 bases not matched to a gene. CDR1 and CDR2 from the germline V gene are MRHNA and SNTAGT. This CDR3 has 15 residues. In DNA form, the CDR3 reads TGTGCCAGCAGCGCTCTAGCGGGAGGGTTCGGTGAGCAGTTCTTC. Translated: CASSALAGGFGEQFF.

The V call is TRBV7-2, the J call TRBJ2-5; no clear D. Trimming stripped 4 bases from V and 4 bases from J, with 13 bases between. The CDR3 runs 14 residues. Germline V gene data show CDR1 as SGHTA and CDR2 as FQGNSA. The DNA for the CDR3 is TGTGCCAGCAGCTACGGATTCGGGTCAGAGACCCAGTACTTC. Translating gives CASSYGFGSETQYF.

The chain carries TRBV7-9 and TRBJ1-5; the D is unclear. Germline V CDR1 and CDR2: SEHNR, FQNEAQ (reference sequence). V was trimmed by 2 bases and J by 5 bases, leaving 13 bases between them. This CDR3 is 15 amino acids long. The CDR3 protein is CASSLSGSTDQPQHF. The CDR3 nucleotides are TGTGCCAGCAGCTTATCCGGGTCCACGGATCAGCCCCAGCATTTT.